The entry that follows covers one TCR beta chain sequence. Its antigen is currently unknown. Profiling relied on immunoSEQ multiplex PCR, and the TCRdb table lists in-frame clones only, not all of them. Altogether 210,000 or so clones are present, roughly 91% being singletons, with the ten largest covering around 1%. The sample belongs to a study of T cell responses to AZD1222 COVID-19 vaccine. The study's findings and limits: White British people made up most donors, females outnumbered males, and clonal diversity was possibly underestimated. Repertoire sampling occurred only after the peak T cell response. Dominant at 160-218 and 743-854, vaccine-associated CD4 TCRs also spanned spike. Seropositive AZD1222 recipients at baseline numbered only five or six.

The material was peripheral blood, obtained on day 0 of MenACWY control vaccination. The receptor was isolated from an adult in good health.

The CDR3 DNA sequence: TGTGCCAGCAGTGAAGGGTCAGCTCTTACGCCCCAGCATTTT. As protein: CASSEGSALTPQHF. This rearrangement joins TRBV6-1 to TRBJ1-5, with D hard to call. The CDR3 contains 14 residues. The ends were cut back, 1 base at V and 9 bases at J, with 13 bases in the middle. Germline V gene data show CDR1 as MNHNS and CDR2 as SASEGT.